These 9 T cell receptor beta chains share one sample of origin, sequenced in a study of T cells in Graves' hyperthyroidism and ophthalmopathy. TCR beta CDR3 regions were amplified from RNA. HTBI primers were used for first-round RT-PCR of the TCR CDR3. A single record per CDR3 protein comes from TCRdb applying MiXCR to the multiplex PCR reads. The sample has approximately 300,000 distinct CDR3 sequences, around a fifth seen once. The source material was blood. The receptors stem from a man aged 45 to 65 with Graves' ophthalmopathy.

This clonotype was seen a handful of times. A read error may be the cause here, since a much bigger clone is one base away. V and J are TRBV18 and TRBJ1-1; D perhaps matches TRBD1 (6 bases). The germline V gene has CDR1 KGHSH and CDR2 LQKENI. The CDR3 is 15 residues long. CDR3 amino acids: CASSPPRGRDTEALF. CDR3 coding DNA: TGTGCCAGCTCACCACCGAGAGGGCGGGACACTGAAGCTCTCTTT.

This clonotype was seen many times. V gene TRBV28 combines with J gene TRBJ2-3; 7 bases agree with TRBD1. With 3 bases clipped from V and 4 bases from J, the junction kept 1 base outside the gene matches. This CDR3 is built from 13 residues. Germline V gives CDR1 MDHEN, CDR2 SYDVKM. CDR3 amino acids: CASSFGTADTQYF. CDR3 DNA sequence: TGTGCCAGCAGTTTCGGGACAGCAGATACGCAGTATTTT. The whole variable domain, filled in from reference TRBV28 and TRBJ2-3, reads DVKVTQSSRYLVKRTGEKVFLECVQDMDHENMFWYRQDPGLGLRLIYFSYDVKMKEKGDIPEGYSVSREKKERFSLILESASTNQTSMYLCASSFGTADTQYFGPGTRLTVL.

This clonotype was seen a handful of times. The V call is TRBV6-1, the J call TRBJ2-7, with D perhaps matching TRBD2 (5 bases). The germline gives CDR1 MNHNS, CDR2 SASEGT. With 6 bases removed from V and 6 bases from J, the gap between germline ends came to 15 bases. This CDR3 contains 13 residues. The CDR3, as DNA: TGTGCCAGCAGAACCCTTGAGGGCGGCGAGCAGTACTTC. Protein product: CASRTLEGGEQYF.

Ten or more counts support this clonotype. For the CDR3, the DNA is TGTGCCAGCTTGAGGGGAGGGGGCTCGTACGAGCAGTACTTC. It translates to CASLRGGGSYEQYF. The rearrangement links TRBV2 to TRBJ2-7; D might be TRBD1 or TRBD2, each matching 7 bases. Per the germline V gene, CDR1 is SNHLY and CDR2 is FYNNEI. This CDR3 contains 14 residues. V gave up 8 bases and J gave up 4 bases, with 18 bases separating them.

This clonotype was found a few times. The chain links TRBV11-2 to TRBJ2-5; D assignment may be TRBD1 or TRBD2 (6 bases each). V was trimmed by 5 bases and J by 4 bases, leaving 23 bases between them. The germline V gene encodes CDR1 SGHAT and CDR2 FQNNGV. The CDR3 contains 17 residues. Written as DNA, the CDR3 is TGTGCCAGCAGCCCAACGGGTCCCAAGGGGGGAGGAGAGACCCAGTACTTC. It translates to CASSPTGPKGGGETQYF.

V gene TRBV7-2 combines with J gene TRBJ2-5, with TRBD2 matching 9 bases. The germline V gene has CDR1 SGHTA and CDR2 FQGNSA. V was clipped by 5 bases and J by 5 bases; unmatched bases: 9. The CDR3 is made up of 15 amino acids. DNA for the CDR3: TGTGCCAGCAGCCTAGGGACTAGCCAAGTGGAGACCCAGTACTTC. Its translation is CASSLGTSQVETQYF.

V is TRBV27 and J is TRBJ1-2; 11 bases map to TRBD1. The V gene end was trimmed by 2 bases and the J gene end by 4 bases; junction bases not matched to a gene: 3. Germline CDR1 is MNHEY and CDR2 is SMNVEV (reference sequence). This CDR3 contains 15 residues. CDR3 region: CASSLRDRGGYGYTF. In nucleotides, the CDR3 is TGTGCCAGCAGTTTACGGGACAGGGGGGGCTATGGCTACACCTTC.

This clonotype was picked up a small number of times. CDR3 residues: CAISDARAGNTIYF. The DNA for the CDR3 is TGTGCCATCAGTGACGCCAGGGCTGGAAACACCATATATTTT. The rearrangement uses TRBV10-3 and TRBJ1-3, with a tentative D call TRBD1 (5 bases). The germline V and J ends were trimmed by 3 bases and 2 bases, with 8 bases remaining between them. CDR1 and CDR2 from the germline V gene are ENHRY and SYGVKD. The CDR3 is 14 residues long.

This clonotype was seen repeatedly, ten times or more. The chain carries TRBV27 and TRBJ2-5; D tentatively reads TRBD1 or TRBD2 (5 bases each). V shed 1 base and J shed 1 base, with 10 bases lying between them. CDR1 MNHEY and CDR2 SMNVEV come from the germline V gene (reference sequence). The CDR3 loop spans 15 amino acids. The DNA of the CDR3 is TGTGCCAGCAGTTTATTGGGGGAGAGCCAAGAGACCCAGTACTTC. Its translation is CASSLLGESQETQYF.